The T cell receptor (beta chain) described here comes from a study of cytomegalovirus exposure and HLA in healthy donors. Findings of the study overall: Later analysis associated a missense DCLRE1C variant with TCR beta V- and J-gene trimming.

PCR involved 60 Vbeta and 13 Jbeta primers. TCRdb's copy holds only in-frame clones and misses some; the assay was immunoSEQ multiplex PCR. This repertoire comprises some 150,000 clones; its ten largest clones make up approximately 2%. The ends were cut back, 3 bases at V and 0 bases at J, with 6 bases in the middle. Per germline, CDR1 SEHNR and CDR2 FQNEAQ (reference sequence). The CDR3 covers 14 residues. On this clone itself: Its target is unknown.

The TCR comes from a woman aged 18 to 35 in good health and CMV-seronegative. V is TRBV7-9 and J is TRBJ2-1; D ambiguous. Material: PBMCs. CDR3 DNA: TGTGCCAGCAGCTTTACGAGCTCCTACAATGAGCAGTTCTTC. It specifies CASSFTSSYNEQFF.